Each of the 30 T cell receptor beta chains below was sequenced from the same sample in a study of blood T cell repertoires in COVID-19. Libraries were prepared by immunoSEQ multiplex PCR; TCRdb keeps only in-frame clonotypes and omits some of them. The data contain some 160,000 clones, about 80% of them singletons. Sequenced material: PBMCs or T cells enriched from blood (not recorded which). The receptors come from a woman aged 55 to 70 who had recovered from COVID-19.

The CDR3 loop is CASSRSGGVQETQYF. The CDR3 nucleotides read TGTGCCAGCAGCCGTAGCGGGGGGGTCCAAGAGACCCAGTACTTC. V and J are TRBV6-5 and TRBJ2-5; 11 bases match TRBD2. V gave up 6 bases and J gave up 1 base; unmatched junction bases: 4. The CDR3 contains 15 residues. Per germline, CDR1 MNHEY and CDR2 SVGAGI.

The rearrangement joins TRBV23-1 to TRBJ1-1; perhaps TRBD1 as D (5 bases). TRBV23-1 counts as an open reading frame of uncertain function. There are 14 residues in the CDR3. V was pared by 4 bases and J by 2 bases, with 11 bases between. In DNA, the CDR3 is TGCGCCAGCAGTCCAAATCAGGGTAACACTGAAGCTTTCTTT. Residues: CASSPNQGNTEAFF.

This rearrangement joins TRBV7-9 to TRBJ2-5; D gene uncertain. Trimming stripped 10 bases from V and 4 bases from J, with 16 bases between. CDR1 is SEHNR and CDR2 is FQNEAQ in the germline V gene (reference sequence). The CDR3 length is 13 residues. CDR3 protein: CATSGRRGETQYF. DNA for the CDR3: TGTGCCACGTCGGGTCGACGTGGAGAGACCCAGTACTTC.

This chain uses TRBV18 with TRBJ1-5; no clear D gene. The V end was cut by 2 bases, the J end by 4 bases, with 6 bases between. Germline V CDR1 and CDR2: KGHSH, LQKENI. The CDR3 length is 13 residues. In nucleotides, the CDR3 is TGTGCCAGCTCACCAACCGAGAATCAGCCCCAGCATTTT. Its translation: CASSPTENQPQHF.

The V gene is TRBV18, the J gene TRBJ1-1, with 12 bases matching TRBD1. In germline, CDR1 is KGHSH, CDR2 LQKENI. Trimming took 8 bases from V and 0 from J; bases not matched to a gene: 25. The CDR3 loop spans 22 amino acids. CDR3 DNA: TGTGCCAGCAAAAGGGAGCACCGGGACAGGGGGCGAGCTCGACCTATGAACACTGAAGCTTTCTTT. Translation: CASKREHRDRGRARPMNTEAFF.

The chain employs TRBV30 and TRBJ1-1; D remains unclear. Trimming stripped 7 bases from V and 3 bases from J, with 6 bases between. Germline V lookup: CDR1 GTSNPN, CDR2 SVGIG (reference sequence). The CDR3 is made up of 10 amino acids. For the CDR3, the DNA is TGTGCCTACGGGGACACTGAAGCTTTCTTT. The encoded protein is CAYGDTEAFF.

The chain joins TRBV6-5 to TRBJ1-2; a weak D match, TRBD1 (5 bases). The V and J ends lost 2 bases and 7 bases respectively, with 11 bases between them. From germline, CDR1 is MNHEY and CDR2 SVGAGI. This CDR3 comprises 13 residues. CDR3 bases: TGTGCCAGCAGTTACGAAGGGGTCGGTGGCTACACCTTC. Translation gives CASSYEGVGGYTF.

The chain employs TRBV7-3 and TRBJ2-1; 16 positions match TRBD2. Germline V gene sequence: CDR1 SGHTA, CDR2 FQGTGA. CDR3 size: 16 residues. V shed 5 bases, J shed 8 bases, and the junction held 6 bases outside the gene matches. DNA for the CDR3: TGTGCCAGCAGCCCGGGACTAGCGGGGGGGAGGGATGAGCAGTTCTTC. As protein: CASSPGLAGGRDEQFF.

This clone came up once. The CDR3 sequence: CASSPNAQAGTQYF. CDR3 DNA: TGTGCCAGCAGCCCCAACGCCCAGGCGGGTACGCAGTATTTT. The V gene is TRBV14, the J gene TRBJ2-3; maybe TRBD2 (5 bases). Germline CDR1 and CDR2: SGHDN and FVKESK. The ends were cut back, 4 bases at V and 8 bases at J, with 16 bases in the middle. This CDR3 has 14 amino acids.

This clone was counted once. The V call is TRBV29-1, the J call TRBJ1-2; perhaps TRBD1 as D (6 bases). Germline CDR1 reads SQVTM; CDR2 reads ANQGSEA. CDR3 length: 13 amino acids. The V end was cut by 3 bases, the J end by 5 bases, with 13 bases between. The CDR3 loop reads CSVDPGDMYGYTF. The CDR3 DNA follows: TGCAGCGTTGATCCAGGGGATATGTATGGCTACACCTTC.

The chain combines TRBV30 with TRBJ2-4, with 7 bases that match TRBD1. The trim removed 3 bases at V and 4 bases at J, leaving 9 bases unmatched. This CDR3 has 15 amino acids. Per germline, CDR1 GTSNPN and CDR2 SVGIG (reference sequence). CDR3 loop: CAWSEPGTEKNIQYF. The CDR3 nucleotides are TGTGCCTGGAGCGAACCCGGGACAGAGAAAAACATTCAGTACTTC.

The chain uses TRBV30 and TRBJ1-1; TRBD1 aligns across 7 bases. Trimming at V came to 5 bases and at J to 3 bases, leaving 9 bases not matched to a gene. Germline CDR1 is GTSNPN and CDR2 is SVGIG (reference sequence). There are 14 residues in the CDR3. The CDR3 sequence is CAWLYGQADTEAFF. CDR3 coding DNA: TGTGCCTGGTTATACGGACAGGCGGACACTGAAGCTTTCTTT. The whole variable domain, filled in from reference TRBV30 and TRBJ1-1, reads SQTIHQWPATLVQPVGSPLSLECTVEGTSNPNLYWYRQAAGRGLQLLFYSVGIGQISSEVPQNLSASRPQDRQFILSSKKLLLSDSGFYLCAWLYGQADTEAFFGQGTRLTVV.

The chain's CDR3 is CASSGTGRQTSDGYTF. Here the CDR3 DNA reads TGCGCCAGCAGCGGAACCGGGCGACAGACCTCGGATGGCTACACCTTC. V usage is TRBV5-1 and J usage is TRBJ1-2, with TRBD1 as a possible D gene (5 bases). Germline assignment: CDR1 SGHRS and CDR2 YFSETQ. CDR3 size: 16 residues. Trimming removed 4 bases at V and 6 bases at J, with 22 bases between.

The CDR3 spells CASSKGEGRETEAFF. The CDR3 DNA reads TGTGCCAGCAGCAAAGGGGAAGGGAGGGAAACTGAAGCTTTCTTT. The V and J genes are TRBV21-1 and TRBJ1-1. TRBV21-1 is a pseudogene. CDR3 length: 15 amino acids.

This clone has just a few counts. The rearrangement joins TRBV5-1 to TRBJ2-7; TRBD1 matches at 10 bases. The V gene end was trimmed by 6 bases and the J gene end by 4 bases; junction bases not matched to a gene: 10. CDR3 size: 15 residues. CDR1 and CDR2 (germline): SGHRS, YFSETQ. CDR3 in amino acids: CASTPRQGAGYEQYF. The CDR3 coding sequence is TGCGCCAGCACGCCCCGACAGGGGGCAGGGTACGAGCAGTACTTC.

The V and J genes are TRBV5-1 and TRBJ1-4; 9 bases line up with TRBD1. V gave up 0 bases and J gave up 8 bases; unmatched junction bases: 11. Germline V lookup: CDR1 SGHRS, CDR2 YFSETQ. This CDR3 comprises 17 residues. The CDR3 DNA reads TGCGCCAGCAGCTTGGCTCCCGCCACAGGGGGCACAGAAAAACTGTTTTTT. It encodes CASSLAPATGGTEKLFF.

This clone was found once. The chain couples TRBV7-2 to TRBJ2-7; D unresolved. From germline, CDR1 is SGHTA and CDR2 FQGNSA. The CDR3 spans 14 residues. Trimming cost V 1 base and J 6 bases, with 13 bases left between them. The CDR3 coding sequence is TGTGCCAGCAGCTTAGAACCAATTACGGGCGAGCAGTACTTC. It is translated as CASSLEPITGEQYF.

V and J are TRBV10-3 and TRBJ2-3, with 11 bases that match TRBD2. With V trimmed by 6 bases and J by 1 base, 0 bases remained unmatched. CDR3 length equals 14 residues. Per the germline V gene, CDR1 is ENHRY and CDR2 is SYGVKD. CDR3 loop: CAIRGLAGTDTQYF. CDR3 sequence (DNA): TGTGCCATCAGGGGACTAGCGGGCACAGATACGCAGTATTTT.

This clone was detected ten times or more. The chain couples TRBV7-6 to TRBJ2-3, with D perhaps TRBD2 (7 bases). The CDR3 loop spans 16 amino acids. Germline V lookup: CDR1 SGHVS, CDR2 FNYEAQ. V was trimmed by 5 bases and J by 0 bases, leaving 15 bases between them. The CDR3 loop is CASSLLRGASTDTQYF. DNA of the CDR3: TGTGCCAGCAGCCTGCTACGGGGGGCTAGCACAGATACGCAGTATTTT.

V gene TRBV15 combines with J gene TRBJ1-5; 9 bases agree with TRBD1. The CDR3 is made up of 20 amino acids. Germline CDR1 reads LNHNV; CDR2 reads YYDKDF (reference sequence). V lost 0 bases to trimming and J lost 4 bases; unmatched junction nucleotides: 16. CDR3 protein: CATSRDHPSLTGGGNQPQHF. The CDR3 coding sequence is TGTGCCACCAGCAGAGACCACCCCAGCCTGACAGGGGGGGGGAATCAGCCCCAGCATTTT. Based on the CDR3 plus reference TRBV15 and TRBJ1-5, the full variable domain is DAMVIQNPRYQVTQFGKPVTLSCSQTLNHNVMYWYQQKSSQAPKLLFHYYDKDFNNEADTPDNFQSRRPNTSFCFLDIRSPGLGDTAMYLCATSRDHPSLTGGGNQPQHFGDGTRLSIL.

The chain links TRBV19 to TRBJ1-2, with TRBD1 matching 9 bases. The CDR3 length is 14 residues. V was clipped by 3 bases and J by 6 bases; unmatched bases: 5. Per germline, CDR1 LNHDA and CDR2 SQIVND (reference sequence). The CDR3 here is CASSISGTGNGYTF. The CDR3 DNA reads TGTGCCAGTAGTATCTCCGGGACAGGGAATGGCTACACCTTC. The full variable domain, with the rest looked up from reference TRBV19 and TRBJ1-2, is DGGITQSPKYLFRKEGQNVTLSCEQNLNHDAMYWYRQDPGQGLRLIYYSQIVNDFQKGDIAEGYSVSREKKESFPLTVTSAQKNPTAFYLCASSISGTGNGYTFGSGTRLTVV.

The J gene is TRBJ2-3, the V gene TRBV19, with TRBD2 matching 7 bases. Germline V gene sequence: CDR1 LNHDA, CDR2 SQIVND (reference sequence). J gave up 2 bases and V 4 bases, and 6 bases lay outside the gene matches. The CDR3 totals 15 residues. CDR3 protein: CASSRWGGITDTQYF. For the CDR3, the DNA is TGTGCCAGTAGTAGGTGGGGAGGGATCACAGATACGCAGTATTTT.

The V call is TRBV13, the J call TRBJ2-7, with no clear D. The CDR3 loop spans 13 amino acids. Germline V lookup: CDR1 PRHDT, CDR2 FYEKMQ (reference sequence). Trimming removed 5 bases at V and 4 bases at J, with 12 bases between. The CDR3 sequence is CASSPRSSYEQYF. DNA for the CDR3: TGTGCCAGCAGCCCCCGTAGCTCGTACGAGCAGTACTTC.

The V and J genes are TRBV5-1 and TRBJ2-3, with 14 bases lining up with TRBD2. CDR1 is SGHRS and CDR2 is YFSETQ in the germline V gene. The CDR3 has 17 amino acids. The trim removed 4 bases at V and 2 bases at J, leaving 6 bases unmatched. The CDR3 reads CASSPLTSGGATDTQYF. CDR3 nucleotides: TGCGCCAGCAGCCCTCTGACTAGCGGGGGGGCCACAGATACGCAGTATTTT.

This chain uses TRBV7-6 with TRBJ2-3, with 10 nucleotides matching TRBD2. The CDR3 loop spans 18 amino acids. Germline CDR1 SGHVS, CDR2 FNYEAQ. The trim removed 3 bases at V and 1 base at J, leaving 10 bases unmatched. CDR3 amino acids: CASSFSGGPSEGTDTQYF. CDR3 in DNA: TGTGCCAGCAGCTTTAGCGGGGGGCCTTCCGAGGGCACAGATACGCAGTATTTT. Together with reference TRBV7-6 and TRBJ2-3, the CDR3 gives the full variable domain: GAGVSQSPRYKVTKRGQDVALRCDPISGHVSLYWYRQALGQGPEFLTYFNYEAQQDKSGLPNDRFSAERPEGSISTLTIQRTEQRDSAMYRCASSFSGGPSEGTDTQYFGPGTRLTVL.

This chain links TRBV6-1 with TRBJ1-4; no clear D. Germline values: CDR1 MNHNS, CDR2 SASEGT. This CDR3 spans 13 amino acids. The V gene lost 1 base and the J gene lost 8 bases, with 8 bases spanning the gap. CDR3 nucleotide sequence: TGTGCCAGCAGTGAAGTCCGGGGAGAAAAACTGTTTTTT. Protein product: CASSEVRGEKLFF.

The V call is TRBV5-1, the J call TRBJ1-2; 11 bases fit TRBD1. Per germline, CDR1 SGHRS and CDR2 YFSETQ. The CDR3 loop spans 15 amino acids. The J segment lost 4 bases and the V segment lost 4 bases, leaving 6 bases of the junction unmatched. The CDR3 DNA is TGCGCCAGCAGCGGCGGGACAGGGGGGCCCTATGGCTACACCTTC. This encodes CASSGGTGGPYGYTF.

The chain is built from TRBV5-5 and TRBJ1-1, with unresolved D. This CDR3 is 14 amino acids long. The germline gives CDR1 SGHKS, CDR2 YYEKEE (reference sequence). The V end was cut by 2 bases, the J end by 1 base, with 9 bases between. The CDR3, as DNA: TGTGCCAGCAGCTTTGGAGGGCAGAACACTGAAGCTTTCTTT. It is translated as CASSFGGQNTEAFF.

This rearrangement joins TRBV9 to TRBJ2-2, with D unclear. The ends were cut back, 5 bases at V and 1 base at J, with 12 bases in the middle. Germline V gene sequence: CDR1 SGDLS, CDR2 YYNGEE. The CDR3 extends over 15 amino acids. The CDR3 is CASRGDSLNTGELFF. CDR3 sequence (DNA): TGTGCCAGCAGAGGCGACTCTCTGAACACCGGGGAGCTGTTTTTT.

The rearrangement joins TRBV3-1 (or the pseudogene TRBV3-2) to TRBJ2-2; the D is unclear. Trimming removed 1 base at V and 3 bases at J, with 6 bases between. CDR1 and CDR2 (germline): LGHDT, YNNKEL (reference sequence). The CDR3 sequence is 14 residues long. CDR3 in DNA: TGTGCCAGCAGCCAAGGACTTTACACCGGGGAGCTGTTTTTT. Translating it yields CASSQGLYTGELFF.